The 24 T cell receptor beta chains listed next were all sequenced from one sample in a study of PD-1 blockade in classical Hodgkin lymphoma. The time point: newly diagnosed, previously untreated cHL patient sample. TCRdb's copy holds only in-frame clones and misses some; the assay was immunoSEQ multiplex PCR. This sample yields some 17,000 clones, of which 75% to 95% are seen a single time; 6.9% belongs to the top ten. The sample consisted of peripheral blood mononuclear cells (PBMCs). The receptors originated from a human donor with classical Hodgkin lymphoma.

The rearrangement links TRBV19 to TRBJ2-1, with D hard to call. The V end was cut by 3 bases, the J end by 0 bases, with 9 bases between. Germline CDR1 and CDR2: LNHDA and SQIVND (reference sequence). This CDR3 contains 15 residues. For the CDR3, the DNA is TGTGCCAGTAGTATGCTGGAGCTCTCCTACAATGAGCAGTTCTTC. Protein: CASSMLELSYNEQFF.

The chain is built from TRBV5-6 and TRBJ2-3; 9 bases fit TRBD1. V dropped 2 bases and J dropped 2; count of bases not matched to a gene: 6. The germline V gene encodes CDR1 SGHDT and CDR2 YYEEEE. This CDR3 is 16 amino acids long. The CDR3 coding sequence is TGTGCCAGCAGCTTTTGGGACAGGGACTTCACAGATACGCAGTATTTT. The encoded protein is CASSFWDRDFTDTQYF. The full variable domain, with the rest looked up from reference TRBV5-6 and TRBJ2-3, is DAGVTQSPTHLIKTRGQQVTLRCSPKSGHDTVSWYQQALGQGPQFIFQYYEEEERQRGNFPDRFSGHQFPNYSSELNVNALLLGDSALYLCASSFWDRDFTDTQYFGPGTRLTVL.

The gene calls are TRBV9 and TRBJ1-1; D is unclear. Per the germline V gene, CDR1 is SGDLS and CDR2 is YYNGEE. There are 14 residues in the CDR3. The V and J ends lost 2 bases and 4 bases respectively, with 12 bases between them. In DNA form, the CDR3 reads TGTGCCAGCAGCGTGAGGATTGAGCGCACTGAAGCTTTCTTT. Its protein is CASSVRIERTEAFF. The variable domain in full, with the rest retrieved from reference TRBV9 and TRBJ1-1, is DSGVTQTPKHLITATGQRVTLRCSPRSGDLSVYWYQQSLDQGLQFLIQYYNGEERAKGNILERFSAQQFPDLHSELNLSSLELGDSALYFCASSVRIERTEAFFGQGTRLTVV.

This rearrangement joins TRBV15 to TRBJ1-4; 9 positions agree with TRBD1. CDR3 length: 15 residues. From germline, CDR1 is LNHNV and CDR2 YYDKDF (reference sequence). V dropped 4 bases and J dropped 8; count of bases not matched to a gene: 8. DNA for the CDR3: TGTGCCACCAGCAAAGACAGGGGGGTACGGGAAAAACTGTTTTTT. It specifies CATSKDRGVREKLFF.

The count of this clone is one. The chain is built from TRBV5-4 and TRBJ1-5, with no clear D. Germline-derived CDR1 and CDR2 are SGHNT and YYREEE (reference sequence). The V gene lost 0 bases and the J gene lost 3 bases, with 13 bases spanning the gap. The CDR3 is 16 residues long. The CDR3: CASSLGGDPFNQPQHF. The CDR3, as DNA: TGTGCCAGCAGCTTGGGAGGCGACCCCTTCAATCAGCCCCAGCATTTT.

The rearrangement uses TRBV6-4 and TRBJ2-3, with 7 bases matching TRBD2. Trimming at V came to 0 bases and at J to 4 bases, leaving 10 bases not matched to a gene. The V gene's germline CDR1 is MRHNA and CDR2 SNTAGT. The CDR3 spans 17 residues. The CDR3 is CASSDSPGGRGPDTQYF. In DNA form, the CDR3 reads TGTGCCAGCAGTGACTCCCCAGGCGGGAGAGGCCCAGATACGCAGTATTTT.

The chain has TRBV25-1 and TRBJ1-1, with D possibly TRBD1 on 6 matching bases. Trimming left V 6 bases short and J 6 bases short, with 23 bases between. The length of the CDR3 is 16 residues. The V gene's germline CDR1 is MGHDK and CDR2 SYGVNS. CDR3 region: CASSGIPPTGMAEAFF. The CDR3 nucleotides are TGTGCCAGCAGCGGAATCCCCCCGACAGGTATGGCTGAAGCTTTCTTT.

The chain is built from TRBV4-1 and TRBJ2-5, with D tentatively TRBD2 (5 bases). The CDR3 contains 14 residues. The V end lost 1 base, the J end lost 2 bases, and 8 bases lay between the germline ends. Germline CDR1 MGHRA, CDR2 YSYEKL. Here the CDR3 DNA reads TGCGCCAGCAGCCAAGGACTACCTCAAGAGACCCAGTACTTC. Its protein product is CASSQGLPQETQYF.

The chain links TRBV7-8 to TRBJ2-7; D might be TRBD1 or TRBD2, each matching 6 bases. The CDR3 runs to 15 residues. The germline V gene has CDR1 SGHVS and CDR2 FQNEAQ. Between the trimmed V and J ends, which lost 1 base and 2 bases, there was a span of 12 bases. CDR3: CASSLEGGWPYEQYF. The CDR3 nucleotides are TGTGCCAGCAGCTTAGAGGGGGGATGGCCCTACGAGCAGTACTTC. The full variable domain, with the rest looked up from reference TRBV7-8 and TRBJ2-7, is GAGVSQSPRYKVAKRGQDVALRCDPISGHVSLFWYQQALGQGPEFLTYFQNEAQLDKSGLPSDRFFAERPEGSVSTLKIQRTQQEDSAVYLCASSLEGGWPYEQYFGPGTRLTVT.

This chain links TRBV7-6 with TRBJ2-2; D remains ambiguous. The V gene's germline CDR1 is SGHVS and CDR2 FNYEAQ. Trimming pared 5 bases from V and 1 base from J, leaving 8 bases between. The CDR3 is 14 residues long. Here the CDR3 reads CASSLAGNTGELFF. The CDR3 DNA is TGTGCCAGCAGCCTCGCAGGGAACACCGGGGAGCTGTTTTTT.

J is TRBJ1-5 and V is TRBV28, with a weak D call TRBD1 (5 bases). V lost 4 bases and J 3 bases, leaving 7 bases between the germline ends. The germline V gene has CDR1 MDHEN and CDR2 SYDVKM. The CDR3 totals 13 residues. The CDR3: CASSWGSNQPQHF. The CDR3 DNA reads TGTGCCAGCAGTTGGGGGTCCAATCAGCCCCAGCATTTT.

V usage is TRBV5-1 and J usage is TRBJ2-1, with 10 bases aligning to TRBD2. The CDR3 is 16 amino acids. V dropped 0 bases and J dropped 7; count of bases not matched to a gene: 7. Germline CDR1 is SGHRS and CDR2 is YFSETQ. CDR3 loop: CASSLALAGGRNEQFF. CDR3 coding DNA: TGCGCCAGCAGCTTGGCCTTAGCGGGAGGACGAAATGAGCAGTTCTTC.

This chain uses TRBV19 with TRBJ1-1; D unclear. CDR1 is LNHDA and CDR2 is SQIVND in the germline V gene (reference sequence). Trimming pared 1 base from V and 1 base from J, leaving 4 bases between. The CDR3 has 13 residues. CDR3 in amino acids: CASSIARNTEAFF. Written as DNA, the CDR3 is TGTGCCAGTAGTATAGCCAGGAACACTGAAGCTTTCTTT.

The J gene is TRBJ1-6, the V gene TRBV6-5; 8 bases map to TRBD1. The CDR3 is made up of 15 amino acids. Trimming cost V 6 bases and J 5 bases; bases outside gene matches: 6. Germline V gene lookup returns CDR1 MNHEY and CDR2 SVGAGI. The CDR3 region has the DNA TGTGCCAGCAGCCTACAGACAGGGGATAATTCACCCCTCCACTTT. Its translation is CASSLQTGDNSPLHF.

This clone was detected a few times. V is TRBV20-1 and J is TRBJ1-1, with no clear D. This CDR3 region has 11 residues. In germline, CDR1 is DFQATT, CDR2 SNEGSKA (reference sequence). Written as DNA, the CDR3 is TGCAGGGTAGGTAAGAACACTGAAGCTTTCTTT. Residues: CRVGKNTEAFF.

This sequence joins TRBV30 and TRBJ2-1; maybe TRBD1 (5 bases). Trimming shortened V by 1 base and J by 7 bases, and 14 bases separated the two germline ends. Per germline, CDR1 GTSNPN and CDR2 SVGIG (reference sequence). The CDR3 has 14 amino acids. The DNA of the CDR3 is TGTGCCTGGAGTGGACTGACAGTCCGGAATGAGCAGTTCTTC. Its protein is CAWSGLTVRNEQFF.

This clone was observed a handful of times. The chain joins TRBV10-2 to TRBJ2-5; D not resolved. Between the trimmed V and J ends, which lost 8 bases and 2 bases, there was a span of 15 bases. This CDR3 spans 14 amino acids. Germline values: CDR1 WSHSY, CDR2 SAAADI. CDR3: CASSQGGRQETQYF. The CDR3 nucleotides are TGCGCCAGCTCTCAAGGTGGGCGACAAGAGACCCAGTACTTC.

This clone was recorded once. V gene TRBV2 combines with J gene TRBJ1-5; no clear D. CDR3 size: 16 residues. Germline CDR1 and CDR2: SNHLY and FYNNEI. The V gene lost 6 bases and the J gene lost 4 bases, with 19 bases spanning the gap. The CDR3 nucleotides read TGTGCCAGCAGGGGTAATCGCGGATCGGGTAATCAGCCCCAGCATTTT. The encoded protein is CASRGNRGSGNQPQHF. The full variable domain, completed using reference TRBV2 and TRBJ1-5, is EPEVTQTPSHQVTQMGQEVILRCVPISNHLYFYWYRQILGQKVEFLVSFYNNEISEKSEIFDDQFSVERPDGSNFTLKIRSTKLEDSAMYFCASRGNRGSGNQPQHFGDGTRLSIL.

The genes are TRBV6-1 and TRBJ2-1; D unresolved. This CDR3 is 15 amino acids long. Trimming shortened V by 2 bases and J by 0 bases, and 8 bases separated the two germline ends. In germline, CDR1 is MNHNS, CDR2 SASEGT. DNA of the CDR3: TGTGCCAGCAGTGAACGCCGGAGCTCCTACAATGAGCAGTTCTTC. This codes for CASSERRSSYNEQFF.

The CDR3 is CASSFLSGGYEQYF. The DNA of the CDR3 is TGTGCCAGCAGTTTCCTTTCCGGGGGGTACGAGCAGTACTTC. The rearrangement joins TRBV28 to TRBJ2-7; 7 positions match TRBD2. Germline CDR1 is MDHEN and CDR2 is SYDVKM. V dropped 3 bases and J dropped 4; count of bases not matched to a gene: 6. The CDR3 has 14 amino acids.

V gene TRBV25-1 combines with J gene TRBJ2-2, with no clear D. Deletions cut 4 bases from V and 0 bases from J, with 12 bases between. The germline CDR1 and CDR2 sequences are MGHDK and SYGVNS. The CDR3 consists of 16 residues. The CDR3 loop is CASSGSGGSNTGELFF. The CDR3 nucleotides read TGTGCCAGCAGTGGGAGTGGCGGATCGAACACCGGGGAGCTGTTTTTT.

The V call is TRBV5-1, the J call TRBJ1-1, with D maybe TRBD1 (6 bases). This CDR3 has 15 amino acids. Trimming left V 2 bases short and J 4 bases short, with 15 bases between. CDR1 and CDR2 from the germline V gene are SGHRS and YFSETQ. The CDR3 DNA reads as TGCGCCAGCAGCTTCGGTGGAGGGGGAAGCACTGAAGCTTTCTTT. Its translation is CASSFGGGGSTEAFF.

The rearrangement links TRBV5-1 to TRBJ2-7; TRBD1 might be the D (6 bases). With 4 bases removed from V and 4 bases from J, the gap between germline ends came to 21 bases. The V gene's germline CDR1 is SGHRS and CDR2 YFSETQ. This CDR3 contains 16 residues. The DNA of the CDR3 is TGCGCCAGCAGCGGGGGCCCGGGACCGGGCTTGTACGAGCAGTACTTC. As protein: CASSGGPGPGLYEQYF. Full variable domain (rest looked up from reference TRBV5-1 and TRBJ2-7): KAGVTQTPRYLIKTRGQQVTLSCSPISGHRSVSWYQQTPGQGLQFLFEYFSETQRNKGNFPGRFSGRQFSNSRSEMNVSTLELGDSALYLCASSGGPGPGLYEQYFGPGTRLTVT.

The V call is TRBV5-6, the J call TRBJ2-1, with D unclear. Per germline, CDR1 SGHDT and CDR2 YYEEEE. Trimming pared 0 bases from V and 8 bases from J, leaving 3 bases between. CDR3 size: 11 residues. Here the CDR3 DNA reads TGTGCCAGCAGCTTGGGGCATGAGCAGTTCTTC. Translating gives CASSLGHEQFF.